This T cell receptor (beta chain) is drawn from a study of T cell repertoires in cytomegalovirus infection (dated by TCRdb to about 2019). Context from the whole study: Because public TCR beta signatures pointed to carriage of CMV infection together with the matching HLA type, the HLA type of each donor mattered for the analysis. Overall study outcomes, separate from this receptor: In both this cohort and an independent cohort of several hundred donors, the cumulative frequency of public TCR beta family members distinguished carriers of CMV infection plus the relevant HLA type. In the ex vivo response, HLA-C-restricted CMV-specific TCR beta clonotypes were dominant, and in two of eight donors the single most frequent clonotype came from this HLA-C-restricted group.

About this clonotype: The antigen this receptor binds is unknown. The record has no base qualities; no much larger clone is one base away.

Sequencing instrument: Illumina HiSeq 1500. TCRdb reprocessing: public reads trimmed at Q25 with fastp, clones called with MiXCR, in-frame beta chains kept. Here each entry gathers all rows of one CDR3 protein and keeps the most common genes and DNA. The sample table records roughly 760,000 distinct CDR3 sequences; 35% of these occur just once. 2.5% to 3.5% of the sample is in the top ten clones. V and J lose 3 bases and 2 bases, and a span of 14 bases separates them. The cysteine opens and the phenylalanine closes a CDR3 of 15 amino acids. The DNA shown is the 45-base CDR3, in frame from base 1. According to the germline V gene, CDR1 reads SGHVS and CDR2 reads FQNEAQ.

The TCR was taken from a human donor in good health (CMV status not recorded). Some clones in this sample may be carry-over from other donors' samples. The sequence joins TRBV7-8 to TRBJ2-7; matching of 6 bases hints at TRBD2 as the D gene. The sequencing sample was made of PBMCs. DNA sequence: TGTGCCAGCAGCTTTGATAGCGGTGCCACCTACGAGCAGTACTTC. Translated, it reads CASSFDSGATYEQYF.